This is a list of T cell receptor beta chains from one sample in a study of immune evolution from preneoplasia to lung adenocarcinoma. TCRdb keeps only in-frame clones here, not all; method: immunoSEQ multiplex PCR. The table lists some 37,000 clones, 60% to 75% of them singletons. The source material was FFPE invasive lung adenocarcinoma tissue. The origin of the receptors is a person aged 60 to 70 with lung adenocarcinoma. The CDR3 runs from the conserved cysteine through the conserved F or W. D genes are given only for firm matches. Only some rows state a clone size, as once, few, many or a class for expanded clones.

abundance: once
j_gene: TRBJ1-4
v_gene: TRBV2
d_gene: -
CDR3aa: CASSEGHEGSEKLFF
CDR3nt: TGTGCCAGCAGTGAGGGACACGAGGGAAGTGAAAAACTGTTTTTT

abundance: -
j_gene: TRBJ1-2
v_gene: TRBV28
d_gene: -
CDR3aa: CASSLRGGLDGYTF
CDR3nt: TGTGCCAGCAGTTTAAGGGGGGGCCTCGATGGCTACACCTTC

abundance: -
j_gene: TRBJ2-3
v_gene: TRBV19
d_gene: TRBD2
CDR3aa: CASSISGRASDTQYF
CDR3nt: TGTGCCAGTAGTATCAGCGGGAGGGCCTCAGATACGCAGTATTTT

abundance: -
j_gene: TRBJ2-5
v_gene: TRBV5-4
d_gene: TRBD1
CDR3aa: CASSFRQGGETQYF
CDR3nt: TGTGCCAGCAGCTTTAGACAGGGTGGCGAGACCCAGTACTTC

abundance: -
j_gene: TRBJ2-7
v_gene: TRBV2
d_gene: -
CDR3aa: CASKRDSTYEQYF
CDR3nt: TGTGCCAGCAAGCGGGACAGCACCTACGAGCAGTACTTC

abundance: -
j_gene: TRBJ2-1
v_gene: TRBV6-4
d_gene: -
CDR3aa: CASSDRDSDEQFF
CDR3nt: TGTGCCAGCAGTGATAGGGATTCGGATGAGCAGTTCTTC

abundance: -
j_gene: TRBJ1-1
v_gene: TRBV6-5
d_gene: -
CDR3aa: CASRRVAAFF
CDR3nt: TGTGCCAGCCGGAGGGTGGCAGCTTTCTTT

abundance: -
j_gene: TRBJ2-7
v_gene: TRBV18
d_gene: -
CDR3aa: CASSPAADYEQYF
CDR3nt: TGTGCCAGCTCACCGGCAGCGGACTACGAGCAGTACTTC

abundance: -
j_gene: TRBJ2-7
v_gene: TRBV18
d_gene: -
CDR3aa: CASSPTNFYEQYF
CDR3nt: TGTGCCAGCTCACCCACCAACTTTTACGAGCAGTACTTC

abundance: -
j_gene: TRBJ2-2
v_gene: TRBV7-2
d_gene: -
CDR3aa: CASSLGNTGELFF
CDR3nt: TGTGCCAGCAGCTTAGGTAACACCGGGGAGCTGTTTTTT

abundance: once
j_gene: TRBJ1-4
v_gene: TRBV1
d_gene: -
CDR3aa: CISSPRLRRPRHEKLFF
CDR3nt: TGCATCAGCAGCCCAAGGCTTCGAAGACCGCGGCATGAAAAACTGTTTTTT

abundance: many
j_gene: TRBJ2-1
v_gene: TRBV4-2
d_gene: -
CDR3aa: CASSHRDNEQFF
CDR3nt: TGTGCCAGCAGCCACCGAGACAATGAGCAGTTCTTC

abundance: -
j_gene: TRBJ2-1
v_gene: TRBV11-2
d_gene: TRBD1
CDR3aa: CASSARDRVNEQFF
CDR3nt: TGTGCCAGCAGCGCCCGGGACAGGGTCAATGAGCAGTTCTTC

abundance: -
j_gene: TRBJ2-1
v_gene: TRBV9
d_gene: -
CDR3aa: CASSSGVITNEQFF
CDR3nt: TGTGCCAGCAGCTCAGGGGTGATTACGAATGAGCAGTTCTTC

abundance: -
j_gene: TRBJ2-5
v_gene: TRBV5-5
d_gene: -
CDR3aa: CASSSELFETQYF
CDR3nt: TGTGCCAGCAGCTCTGAGCTATTCGAGACCCAGTACTTC

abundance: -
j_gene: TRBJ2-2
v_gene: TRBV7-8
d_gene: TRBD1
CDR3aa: CASSGQEAGVAGELFF
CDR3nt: TGTGCCAGCAGCGGACAGGAGGCAGGGGTTGCCGGGGAGCTGTTTTTT

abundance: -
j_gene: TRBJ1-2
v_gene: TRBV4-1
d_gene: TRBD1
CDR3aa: CASSQAGGAAGYTF
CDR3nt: TGCGCCAGCAGCCAGGCAGGGGGCGCGGCTGGCTACACCTTC

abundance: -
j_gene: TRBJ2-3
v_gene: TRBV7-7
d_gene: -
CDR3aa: CASSFDRFADTQYF
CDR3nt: TGTGCTAGCAGCTTCGACAGGTTTGCAGATACGCAGTATTTT

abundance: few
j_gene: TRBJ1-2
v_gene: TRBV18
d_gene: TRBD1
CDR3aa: CASSTNPGQEYGYTF
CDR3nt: TGTGCCAGCTCAACGAACCCGGGACAGGAGTATGGCTACACCTTC

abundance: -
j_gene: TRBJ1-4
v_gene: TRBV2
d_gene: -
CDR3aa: CASRAVRNEKLFF
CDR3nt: TGTGCCAGCAGAGCCGTACGTAATGAAAAACTGTTTTTT

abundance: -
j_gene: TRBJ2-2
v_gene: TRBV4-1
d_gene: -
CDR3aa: CASSQEARGTNTGELFF
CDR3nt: TGCGCCAGCAGCCAAGAGGCCCGGGGTACGAACACCGGGGAGCTGTTTTTT

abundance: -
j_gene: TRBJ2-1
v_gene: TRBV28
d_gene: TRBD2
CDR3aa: CASSLPGLAGGLGQFF
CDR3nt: TGTGCCAGCAGTTTACCGGGACTAGCGGGAGGTCTCGGTCAGTTCTTC